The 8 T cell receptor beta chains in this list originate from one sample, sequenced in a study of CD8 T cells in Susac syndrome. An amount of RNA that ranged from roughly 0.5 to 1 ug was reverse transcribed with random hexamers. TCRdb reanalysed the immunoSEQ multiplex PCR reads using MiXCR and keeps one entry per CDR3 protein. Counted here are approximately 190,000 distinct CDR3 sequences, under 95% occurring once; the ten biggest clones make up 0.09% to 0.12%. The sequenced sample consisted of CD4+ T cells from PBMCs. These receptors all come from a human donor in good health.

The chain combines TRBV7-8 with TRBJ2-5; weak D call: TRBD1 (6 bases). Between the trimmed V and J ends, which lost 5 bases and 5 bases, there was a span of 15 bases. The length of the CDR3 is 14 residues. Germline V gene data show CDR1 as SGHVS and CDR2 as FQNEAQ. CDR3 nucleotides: TGTGCCAGCAGCCTACAGGGTATAGGGGAGACCCAGTACTTC. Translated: CASSLQGIGETQYF. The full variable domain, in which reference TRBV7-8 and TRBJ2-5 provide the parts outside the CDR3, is GAGVSQSPRYKVAKRGQDVALRCDPISGHVSLFWYQQALGQGPEFLTYFQNEAQLDKSGLPSDRFFAERPEGSVSTLKIQRTQQEDSAVYLCASSLQGIGETQYFGPGTRLLVL.

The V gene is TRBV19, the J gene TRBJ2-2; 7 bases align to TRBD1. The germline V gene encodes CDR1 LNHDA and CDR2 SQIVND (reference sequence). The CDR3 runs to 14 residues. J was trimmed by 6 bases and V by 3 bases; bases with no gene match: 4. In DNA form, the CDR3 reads TGTGCCAGTAGTATTGAGGGGGCCGCCGGGGAGCTGTTTTTT. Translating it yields CASSIEGAAGELFF.

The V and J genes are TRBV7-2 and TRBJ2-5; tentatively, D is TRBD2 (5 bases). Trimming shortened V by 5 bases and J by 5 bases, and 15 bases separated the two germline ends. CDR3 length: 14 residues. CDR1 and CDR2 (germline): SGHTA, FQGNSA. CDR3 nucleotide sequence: TGTGCCAGCAGCCGGTCCCCGGGAATGGAGACCCAGTACTTC. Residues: CASSRSPGMETQYF.

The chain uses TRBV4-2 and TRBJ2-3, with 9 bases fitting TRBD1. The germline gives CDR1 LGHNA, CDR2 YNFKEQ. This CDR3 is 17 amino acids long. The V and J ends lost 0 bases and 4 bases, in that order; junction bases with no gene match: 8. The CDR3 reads CASSQDSTGGLADTQYF. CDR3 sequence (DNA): TGTGCCAGCAGCCAAGACTCCACAGGGGGCTTAGCAGATACGCAGTATTTT.

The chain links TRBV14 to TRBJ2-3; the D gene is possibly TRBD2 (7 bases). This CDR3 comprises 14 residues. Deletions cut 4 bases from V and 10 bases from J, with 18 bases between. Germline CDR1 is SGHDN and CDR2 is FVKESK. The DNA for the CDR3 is TGTGCCAGCAGCCCCAATTTGGGGGGGCGGTCGCAGTATTTT. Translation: CASSPNLGGRSQYF.

The CDR3, as DNA: TGTGCCAGCAGCTTAGGTGGCAAGTATGGCTACACCTTC. This gives the protein CASSLGGKYGYTF. The rearrangement joins TRBV7-2 to TRBJ1-2; no clear D. This CDR3 has 13 amino acids. The germline CDR1 and CDR2 sequences are SGHTA and FQGNSA. V was trimmed by 1 base and J by 5 bases, leaving 8 bases between them.

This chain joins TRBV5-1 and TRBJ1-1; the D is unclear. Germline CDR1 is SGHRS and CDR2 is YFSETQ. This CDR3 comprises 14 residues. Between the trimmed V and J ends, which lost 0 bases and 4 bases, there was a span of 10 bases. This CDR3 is CASSLVVRSTEAFF. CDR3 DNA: TGCGCCAGCAGCTTGGTGGTCAGAAGCACTGAAGCTTTCTTT.

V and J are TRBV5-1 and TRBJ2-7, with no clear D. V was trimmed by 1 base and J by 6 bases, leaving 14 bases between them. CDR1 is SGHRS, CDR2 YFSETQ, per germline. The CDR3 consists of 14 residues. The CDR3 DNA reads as TGCGCCAGCAGCTTGAAGTTGACTCTGGGCGAGCAGTACTTC. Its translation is CASSLKLTLGEQYF.